The entry below describes one T cell receptor beta chain. The Seattle patients joined while their infection was active and were tracked longitudinally afterward. The sample comes from a study of blood T cell repertoires in COVID-19. In the study overall: Acute-phase and convalescent COVID-19 samples originated in the United States, Italy and Spain. PBMCs, B-cell-depleted T cells, or T cells provided the cDNA or gDNA that made up the material.

The V gene end was trimmed by 4 bases and the J gene end by 1 base; junction bases not matched to a gene: 0. The V gene's germline CDR1 is MNHEY and CDR2 SVGEGT. The CDR3 contains 16 residues. The data were produced by immunoSEQ multiplex PCR, yet TCRdb's version contains in-frame clones alone and is incomplete. The sample carries some 260,000 clones, around 90% recorded once. The material sequenced was peripheral blood. V and J are TRBV6-2 or TRBV6-3 and TRBJ2-2, with 13 bases fitting TRBD2. This clonotype originated in a woman aged 70 to 79 with COVID-19, enrolled during active disease. CDR3 amino acids: CASSWTSGRNTGELFF. The CDR3, as DNA: TGTGCCAGCAGTTGGACTAGCGGGAGGAACACCGGGGAGCTGTTTTTT.